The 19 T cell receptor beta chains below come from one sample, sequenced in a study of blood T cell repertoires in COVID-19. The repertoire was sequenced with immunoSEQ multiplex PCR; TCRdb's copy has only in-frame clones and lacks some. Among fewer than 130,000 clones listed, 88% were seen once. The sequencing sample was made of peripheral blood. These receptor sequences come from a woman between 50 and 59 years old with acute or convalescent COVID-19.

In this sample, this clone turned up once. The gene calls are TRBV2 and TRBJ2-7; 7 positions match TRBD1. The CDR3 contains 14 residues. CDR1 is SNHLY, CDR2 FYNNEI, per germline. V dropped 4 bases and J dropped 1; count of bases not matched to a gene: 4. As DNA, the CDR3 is TGTGCCAGCAGTGGGGACAGCCTTTCCTACGAGCAGTACTTC. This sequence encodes CASSGDSLSYEQYF.

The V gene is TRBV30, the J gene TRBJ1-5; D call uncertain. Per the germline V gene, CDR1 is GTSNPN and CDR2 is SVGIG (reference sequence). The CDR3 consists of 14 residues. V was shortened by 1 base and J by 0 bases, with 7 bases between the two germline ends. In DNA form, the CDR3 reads TGTGCCTGGAGTGGTCAGAATAGCAATCAGCCCCAGCATTTT. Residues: CAWSGQNSNQPQHF. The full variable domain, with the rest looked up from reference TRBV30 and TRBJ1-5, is SQTIHQWPATLVQPVGSPLSLECTVEGTSNPNLYWYRQAAGRGLQLLFYSVGIGQISSEVPQNLSASRPQDRQFILSSKKLLLSDSGFYLCAWSGQNSNQPQHFGDGTRLSIL.

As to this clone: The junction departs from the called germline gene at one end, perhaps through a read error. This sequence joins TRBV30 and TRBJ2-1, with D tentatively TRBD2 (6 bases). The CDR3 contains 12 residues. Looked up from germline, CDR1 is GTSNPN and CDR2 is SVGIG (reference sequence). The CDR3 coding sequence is TGTGCCTGGAGTGTACAACGCGGGGAGCTGCTCTTC. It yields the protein CAWSVQRGELLF.

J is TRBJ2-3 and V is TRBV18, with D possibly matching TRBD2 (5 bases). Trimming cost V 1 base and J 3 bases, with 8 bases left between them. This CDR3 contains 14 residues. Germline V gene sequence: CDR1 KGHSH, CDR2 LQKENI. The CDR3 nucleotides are TGTGCCAGCTCACCACTGAGGGAGACAGATACGCAGTATTTT. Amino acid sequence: CASSPLRETDTQYF.

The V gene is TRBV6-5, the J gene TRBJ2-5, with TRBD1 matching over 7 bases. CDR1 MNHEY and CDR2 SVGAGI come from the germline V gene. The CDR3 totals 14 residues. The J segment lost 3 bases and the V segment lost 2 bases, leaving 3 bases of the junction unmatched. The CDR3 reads CASSYLGTEETQYF. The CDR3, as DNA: TGTGCCAGCAGTTACCTCGGGACAGAAGAGACCCAGTACTTC.

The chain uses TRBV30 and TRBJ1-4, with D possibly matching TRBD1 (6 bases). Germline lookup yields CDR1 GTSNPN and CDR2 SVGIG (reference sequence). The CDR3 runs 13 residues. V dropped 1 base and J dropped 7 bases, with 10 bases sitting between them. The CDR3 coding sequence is TGTGCCTGGAGTGGGGCAGGGGCTGAAAAACTGTTTTTT. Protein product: CAWSGAGAEKLFF. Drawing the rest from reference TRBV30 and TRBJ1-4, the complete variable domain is SQTIHQWPATLVQPVGSPLSLECTVEGTSNPNLYWYRQAAGRGLQLLFYSVGIGQISSEVPQNLSASRPQDRQFILSSKKLLLSDSGFYLCAWSGAGAEKLFFGSGTQLSVL.

CDR3 sequence reads: CASSLAGIHSYNEQFF. Here the CDR3 DNA reads TGTGCCAGCAGCTTGGCCGGGATACACTCCTACAATGAGCAGTTCTTC. The chain carries TRBV5-4 and TRBJ2-1; weak D call: TRBD2 (5 bases). CDR3 size: 16 residues. Germline CDR1 reads SGHNT; CDR2 reads YYREEE (reference sequence). Deletions cut 0 bases from V and 0 bases from J, with 10 bases between.

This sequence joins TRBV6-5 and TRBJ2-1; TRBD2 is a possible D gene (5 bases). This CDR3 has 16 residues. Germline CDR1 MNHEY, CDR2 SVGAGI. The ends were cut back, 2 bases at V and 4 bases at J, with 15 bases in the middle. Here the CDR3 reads CASSYRRRTSYNEQFF. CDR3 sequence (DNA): TGTGCCAGCAGTTACCGCAGGCGAACTAGTTACAATGAGCAGTTCTTC.

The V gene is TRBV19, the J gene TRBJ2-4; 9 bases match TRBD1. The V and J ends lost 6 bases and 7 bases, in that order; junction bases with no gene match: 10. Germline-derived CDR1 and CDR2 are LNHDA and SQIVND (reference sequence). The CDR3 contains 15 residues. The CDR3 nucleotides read TGTGCCAGTAGGTCCAACAGGGGGCTGACGAACATTCAGTACTTC. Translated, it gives CASRSNRGLTNIQYF.

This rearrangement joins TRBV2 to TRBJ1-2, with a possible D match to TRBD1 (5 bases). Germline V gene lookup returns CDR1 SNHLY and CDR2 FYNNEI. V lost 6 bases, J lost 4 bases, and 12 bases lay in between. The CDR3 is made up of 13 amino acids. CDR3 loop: CASSLRGGYGYTF. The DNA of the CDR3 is TGTGCCAGCAGCCTCCGGGGGGGCTATGGCTACACCTTC. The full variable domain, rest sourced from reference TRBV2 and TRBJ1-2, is EPEVTQTPSHQVTQMGQEVILRCVPISNHLYFYWYRQILGQKVEFLVSFYNNEISEKSEIFDDQFSVERPDGSNFTLKIRSTKLEDSAMYFCASSLRGGYGYTFGSGTRLTVV.

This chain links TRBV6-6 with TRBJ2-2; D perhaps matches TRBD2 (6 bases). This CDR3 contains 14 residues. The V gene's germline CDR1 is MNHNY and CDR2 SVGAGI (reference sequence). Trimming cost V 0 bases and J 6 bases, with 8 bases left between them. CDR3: CASSYSRDAGELFF. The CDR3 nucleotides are TGTGCCAGCAGTTACTCGCGGGATGCCGGGGAGCTGTTTTTT.

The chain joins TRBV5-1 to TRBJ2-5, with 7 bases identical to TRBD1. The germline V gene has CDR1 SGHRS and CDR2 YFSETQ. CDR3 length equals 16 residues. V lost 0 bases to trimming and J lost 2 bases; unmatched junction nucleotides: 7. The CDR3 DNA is TGCGCCAGCAGCTTGGAGTCGAGACAGGGTCAAGAGACCCAGTACTTC. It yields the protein CASSLESRQGQETQYF. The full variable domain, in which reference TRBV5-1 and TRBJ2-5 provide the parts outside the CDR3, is KAGVTQTPRYLIKTRGQQVTLSCSPISGHRSVSWYQQTPGQGLQFLFEYFSETQRNKGNFPGRFSGRQFSNSRSEMNVSTLELGDSALYLCASSLESRQGQETQYFGPGTRLLVL.

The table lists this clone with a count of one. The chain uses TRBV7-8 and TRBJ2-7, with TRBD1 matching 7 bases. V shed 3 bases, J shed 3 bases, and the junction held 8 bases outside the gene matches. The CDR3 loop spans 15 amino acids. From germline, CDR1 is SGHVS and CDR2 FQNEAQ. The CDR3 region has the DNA TGTGCCAGCAGCTTCACCAGGGGGACCAACTACGAGCAGTACTTC. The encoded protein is CASSFTRGTNYEQYF. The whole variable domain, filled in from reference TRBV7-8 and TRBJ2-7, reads GAGVSQSPRYKVAKRGQDVALRCDPISGHVSLFWYQQALGQGPEFLTYFQNEAQLDKSGLPSDRFFAERPEGSVSTLKIQRTQQEDSAVYLCASSFTRGTNYEQYFGPGTRLTVT.

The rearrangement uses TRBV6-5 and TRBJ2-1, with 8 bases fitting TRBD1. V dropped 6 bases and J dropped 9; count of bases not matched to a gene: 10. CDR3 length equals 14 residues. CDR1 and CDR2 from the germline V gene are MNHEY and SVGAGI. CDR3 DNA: TGTGCCAGCAGCCAGGGGGCCGCGTTAGTTGAGCAGTTCTTC. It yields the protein CASSQGAALVEQFF.

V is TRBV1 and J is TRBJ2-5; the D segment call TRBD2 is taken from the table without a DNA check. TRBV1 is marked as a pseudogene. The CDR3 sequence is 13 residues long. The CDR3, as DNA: TGCACCACCCGAGGCGGGAGATGGGAGACCCAGTACTTC. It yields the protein CTTRGGRWETQYF.

CDR3 residues: CASSVGGPGYTF. CDR3 in DNA: TGTGCCAGCAGCGTCGGAGGGCCTGGCTACACCTTC. The rearrangement joins TRBV9 to TRBJ1-2; D is undetermined. Trimming took off 2 bases at V and 7 bases at J, with 9 bases between the two ends. CDR3 length equals 12 residues. Germline values: CDR1 SGDLS, CDR2 YYNGEE.

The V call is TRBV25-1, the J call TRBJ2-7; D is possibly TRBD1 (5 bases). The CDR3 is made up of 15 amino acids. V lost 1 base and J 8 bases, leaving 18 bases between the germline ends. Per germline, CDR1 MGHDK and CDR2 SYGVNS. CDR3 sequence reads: CASSEFGAALRKQYF. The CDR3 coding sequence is TGTGCCAGCAGTGAATTTGGGGCAGCCTTGAGGAAGCAGTACTTC.

The CDR3 here is CASSEGRYIQETQYF. The CDR3 DNA is TGTGCCAGCAGTGAAGGGCGGTATATCCAAGAGACCCAGTACTTC. The J gene is TRBJ2-5, the V gene TRBV6-1; D unresolved. CDR1 MNHNS and CDR2 SASEGT come from the germline V gene. Trimming removed 1 base at V and 1 base at J, with 10 bases between. The CDR3 consists of 15 residues.

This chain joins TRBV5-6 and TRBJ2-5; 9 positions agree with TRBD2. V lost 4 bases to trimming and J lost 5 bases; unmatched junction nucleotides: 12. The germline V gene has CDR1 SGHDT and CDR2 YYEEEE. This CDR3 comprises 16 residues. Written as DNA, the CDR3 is TGTGCCAGCAGCCCTATCCCAGCGGGAGGCGGGGAGACCCAGTACTTC. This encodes CASSPIPAGGGETQYF.